The rows below give T cell receptor beta chains drawn from one sample of a study of human T cells and chemical hapten exposure. Using its own MiXCR run on the RACE reads, TCRdb lists one record per CDR3 protein. The sample yields fewer than 80,000 distinct CDR3 sequences, around 10% seen once. The sample in question was whole blood, obtained in connection with sensitization to the hapten diphenylcyclopropenone (DPC). The receptors here all came from a woman aged 50 to 60 with alopecia areata. Some clones in this sample may be carry-over from other donors' samples. CDR3s leave out the opening cysteine and the closing phenylalanine or tryptophan.

cdr3_aa: ASSLQLDNQPQH
v_call: TRBV7-2
j_call: TRBJ1-5

cdr3_aa: ASTLGGGFTEAF
v_call: TRBV12-3/TRBV12-4
j_call: TRBJ1-1

cdr3_aa: AITAGGSYEQY
v_call: TRBV10-3
j_call: TRBJ2-7

cdr3_aa: SAPNPHYGYT
v_call: TRBV20-1
j_call: TRBJ1-2

cdr3_aa: ASSLRQVDQPQH
v_call: TRBV28
j_call: TRBJ1-5

cdr3_aa: ASSDQGEFTEAF
v_call: TRBV10-2
j_call: TRBJ1-1

cdr3_aa: AIRDEGVETQY
v_call: TRBV10-3
j_call: TRBJ2-5

cdr3_aa: SANGLAGSTDTQY
v_call: TRBV20-1
j_call: TRBJ2-3

cdr3_aa: ASSSDRPLNTEAF
v_call: TRBV12-3/TRBV12-4
j_call: TRBJ1-1

cdr3_aa: SAPGTDTYEQY
v_call: TRBV20-1
j_call: TRBJ2-7

cdr3_aa: ASTTGDGNTEAF
v_call: TRBV3-1
j_call: TRBJ1-1

cdr3_aa: ASSLSRETQY
v_call: TRBV27
j_call: TRBJ2-5

cdr3_aa: ASSPVVGDQPQH
v_call: TRBV3-1
j_call: TRBJ1-5

cdr3_aa: ASRRPGWDNQPQH
v_call: TRBV19
j_call: TRBJ1-5

cdr3_aa: ASSSRRLSYNEQF
v_call: TRBV11-3
j_call: TRBJ2-1

cdr3_aa: SARGTGTTEQY
v_call: TRBV20-1
j_call: TRBJ2-7

cdr3_aa: SVVLAFETQY
v_call: TRBV29-1
j_call: TRBJ2-5

cdr3_aa: AISESSEKLF
v_call: TRBV10-3
j_call: TRBJ1-4

cdr3_aa: ASSFGLAYTGELF
v_call: TRBV11-2
j_call: TRBJ2-2

cdr3_aa: SATGTGQETQY
v_call: TRBV29-1
j_call: TRBJ2-5

cdr3_aa: ASSYSMAALSGNTIY
v_call: TRBV6-5
j_call: TRBJ1-3

cdr3_aa: SVGDRTNQPQH
v_call: TRBV29-1
j_call: TRBJ1-5

cdr3_aa: SVDHRCYTQY
v_call: TRBV29-1
j_call: TRBJ2-3

cdr3_aa: ASSRRTSGSTDTQY
v_call: TRBV3-1
j_call: TRBJ2-3

cdr3_aa: ASSPTGIQETQY
v_call: TRBV7-8
j_call: TRBJ2-5

cdr3_aa: VSSARLAGTQETQY
v_call: TRBV2
j_call: TRBJ2-5

cdr3_aa: ASSQGQLAGGISYEQY
v_call: TRBV3-1
j_call: TRBJ2-7

cdr3_aa: SVDGRPNTEAF
v_call: TRBV29-1
j_call: TRBJ1-1

cdr3_aa: ASKSDNYNTEAF
v_call: TRBV28
j_call: TRBJ1-1

cdr3_aa: ASSQYFSYEQY
v_call: TRBV4-2
j_call: TRBJ2-7

cdr3_aa: ASSLMAGGLNEQF
v_call: TRBV12-3/TRBV12-4
j_call: TRBJ2-1

cdr3_aa: SVEETGGTDTQY
v_call: TRBV29-1
j_call: TRBJ2-3

cdr3_aa: SAKSERRSEQY
v_call: TRBV20-1
j_call: TRBJ2-7

cdr3_aa: ASSQWTGKTEAF
v_call: TRBV9
j_call: TRBJ1-1

cdr3_aa: ASLAAHEQF
v_call: TRBV27
j_call: TRBJ2-1

cdr3_aa: ASSLQDTQY
v_call: TRBV5-1
j_call: TRBJ2-3

cdr3_aa: ASSLGQQETQY
v_call: TRBV13
j_call: TRBJ2-5

cdr3_aa: ASSTWTAHSYNEQF
v_call: TRBV19
j_call: TRBJ2-1

cdr3_aa: SASLAAAYEQY
v_call: TRBV20-1
j_call: TRBJ2-7

cdr3_aa: AWNSGRNTEAF
v_call: TRBV30
j_call: TRBJ1-1

cdr3_aa: ANSTKQGTSYNEQF
v_call: TRBV7-9
j_call: TRBJ2-1

cdr3_aa: ASTPSTVGEKLF
v_call: TRBV19
j_call: TRBJ1-4